Below, 8 T cell receptor beta chains from the same sample are listed, as sequenced in a study of regulatory T cells in long-lasting Graves disease. Building of the TCR beta libraries involved iRepertoire HTBI primers and Arm-PCR of CDR3 regions. TCRdb itself ran the multiplex PCR reads through MiXCR, one entry per CDR3 protein. This table has roughly 220,000 distinct CDR3 sequences, 18% appearing once. Time point given: newly diagnosed GD, antithyroid drugs for less than 3 months. RNA from PBMCs was the source of the TCR library. The sample in question was peripheral blood mononuclear cells (PBMCs), obtained at new diagnosis, from a patient treated with antithyroid drugs. All receptors derive from a female donor with Graves disease.

This clonotype came up many times. The rearrangement uses TRBV3-1 and TRBJ2-7; no firm D call. Germline CDR1 reads LGHDT; CDR2 reads YNNKEL (reference sequence). CDR3 length: 15 residues. V dropped 1 base and J dropped 0 bases, with 10 bases sitting between them. The CDR3 sequence is CASSQGAPTSYEQYF. Here the CDR3 DNA reads TGTGCCAGCAGCCAAGGGGCGCCAACCTCCTACGAGCAGTACTTC.

Here the CDR3 reads CASSQTLAGGHLKYEQFF. In DNA, the CDR3 is TGTGCCAGCAGCCAGACACTAGCGGGAGGGCACCTCAAGTATGAGCAGTTCTTC. The rearrangement joins TRBV7-9 to TRBJ2-1; 13 nucleotides match TRBD2. The V and J ends lost 5 bases and 8 bases, in that order; junction bases with no gene match: 15. Germline V gene sequence: CDR1 SEHNR, CDR2 FQNEAQ (reference sequence). The CDR3 runs 18 residues.

The chain couples TRBV29-1 to TRBJ2-3; 10 bases fit TRBD1. CDR1 is SQVTM and CDR2 is ANQGSEA in the germline V gene. J lost 4 bases, V lost 8 bases, and 9 bases had no gene match. This CDR3 has 14 residues. CDR3 in amino acids: CSSRQGARSDTQYF. The DNA of the CDR3 is TGCAGCTCTAGACAGGGGGCCCGATCAGATACGCAGTATTTT.

In its sample, this clonotype was seen many times. In DNA, the CDR3 is TGTGCCAGCAGCGGGCTTACTAGTGTTCCTGAGCAGTTCTTC. Protein product: CASSGLTSVPEQFF. The chain combines TRBV9 with TRBJ2-1; D is possibly TRBD2 (5 bases). The CDR3 runs 14 residues. Germline values: CDR1 SGDLS, CDR2 YYNGEE. Trimming took off 3 bases at V and 9 bases at J, with 16 bases between the two ends.

The chain links TRBV11-2 to TRBJ2-1; 9 bases agree with TRBD2. The ends lost 1 base at V and 6 bases at J; junction bases unmatched: 4. CDR3 length: 15 residues. Germline V lookup: CDR1 SGHAT, CDR2 FQNNGV. CDR3 loop: CASSLGLAGLNEQFF. In nucleotides, the CDR3 is TGTGCCAGCAGCTTAGGCCTAGCGGGACTCAATGAGCAGTTCTTC.

This clonotype was counted ten times or more. This chain joins TRBV4-1 and TRBJ2-7; 7 positions match TRBD2. Trimming cost V 5 bases and J 3 bases; bases outside gene matches: 7. The CDR3 is 14 residues long. Germline V gene data show CDR1 as MGHRA and CDR2 as YSYEKL. The CDR3: CASSGTGGYYEQYF. In nucleotides, the CDR3 is TGCGCCAGCAGCGGGACGGGGGGATACTACGAGCAGTACTTC.

This clonotype was observed many times. The CDR3, as DNA: TGCAGCGTTGAAGGGACCCTGACTAGCACAGATACGCAGTATTTT. Amino acid sequence: CSVEGTLTSTDTQYF. The chain links TRBV29-1 to TRBJ2-3; D gene uncertain. In germline, CDR1 is SQVTM, CDR2 ANQGSEA. CDR3 length: 15 amino acids. V was shortened by 1 base and J by 0 bases, with 11 bases between the two germline ends.

V usage is TRBV24-1 and J usage is TRBJ2-1; TRBD2 matches at 11 bases. The J segment lost 0 bases and the V segment lost 4 bases, leaving 10 bases of the junction unmatched. This CDR3 is 19 amino acids long. The V gene's germline CDR1 is KGHDR and CDR2 SFDVKD. The CDR3 region has the DNA TGTGCCACCAGTGAATCGGGACTAGCGGTTACGAGCTCCTACAATGAGCAGTTCTTC. Protein product: CATSESGLAVTSSYNEQFF.